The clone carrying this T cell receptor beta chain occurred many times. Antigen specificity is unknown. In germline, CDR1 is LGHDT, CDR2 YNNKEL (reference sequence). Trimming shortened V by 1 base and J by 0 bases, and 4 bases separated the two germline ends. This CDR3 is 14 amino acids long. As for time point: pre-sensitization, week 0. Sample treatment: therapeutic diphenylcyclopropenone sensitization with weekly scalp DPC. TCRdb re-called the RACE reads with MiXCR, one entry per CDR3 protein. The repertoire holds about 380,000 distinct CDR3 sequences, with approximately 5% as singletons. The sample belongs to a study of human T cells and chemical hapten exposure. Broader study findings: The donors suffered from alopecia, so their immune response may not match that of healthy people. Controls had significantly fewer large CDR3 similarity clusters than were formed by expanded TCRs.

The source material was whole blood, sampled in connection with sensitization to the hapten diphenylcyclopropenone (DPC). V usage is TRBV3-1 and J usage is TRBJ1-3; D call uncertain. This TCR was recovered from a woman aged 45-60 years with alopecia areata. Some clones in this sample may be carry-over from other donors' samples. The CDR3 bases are TGTGCCAGCAGCCAAGGGACCTCTGGAAACACCATATATTTT. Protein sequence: CASSQGTSGNTIYF.